A selection of T cell receptor beta chains follows, all from one sample in a study of T and B cells in COVID-19 patients. TCRdb reprocessed the multiplex PCR reads with MiXCR, giving one entry per CDR3 protein. The sample contains 6,000 or so distinct CDR3 sequences, roughly a quarter of which appear only once. The sequenced material came from blood. These receptors were collected from a human donor with active COVID-19. CDR3s include the opening cysteine and the closing phenylalanine or tryptophan. The D gene is left open where the match is weak. Some rows have no size entry. The others give once, few or many, or a class for an expanded clone.

TRBJ2-7,few,TRBV5-4,-,CASSRGVTDEQYF
TRBJ2-2,-,TRBV24-1,-,CATSDWAATANTGELFF
TRBJ1-6,many,TRBV5-6,-,CASSSLSRDNSPLHF
TRBJ2-7,medium-sized,TRBV27,TRBD1,CASSRDQGAVLAYEQYF
TRBJ1-5,medium-sized,TRBV19,TRBD1,CASSIPGGVQPQHF
TRBJ1-1,many,TRBV27,-,CASSPYTQDGAFF
TRBJ2-7,many,TRBV6-5,-,CASSGRQPSYEQYF
TRBJ2-3,medium-sized,TRBV6-5,TRBD2,CASRSTPSGRAPDTQYF
TRBJ2-1,medium-sized,TRBV5-4,-,CASSFAPGTYNEQFF
TRBJ2-1,medium-sized,TRBV19,TRBD2,CASTTRSGRTAGEQFF
TRBJ1-2,large,TRBV6-5,TRBD1,CASSVTGTGVSRGYGYTF
TRBJ2-4,-,TRBV12-5,-,CASGSFRQVVAKNIQYF
TRBJ1-5,many,TRBV6-1,-,CASSTQGVQPQHF
TRBJ2-6,medium-sized,TRBV18,-,CASSPPILVRDSGANVLTF
TRBJ2-3,medium-sized,TRBV5-6,-,CASSLSTAAQYF
TRBJ2-7,-,TRBV19,-,CATLGSSGANYEQYF
TRBJ2-3,medium-sized,TRBV7-6,TRBD1,CASSLQTGGSTDTQYF
TRBJ2-2,few,TRBV5-1,TRBD2,CASSLGLAGSGELFF
TRBJ2-2,medium-sized,TRBV15,-,CATSRGYTGELFF
TRBJ1-4,few,TRBV5-1,-,CASSDPQATNEKLFF
TRBJ1-2,many,TRBV12-3/TRBV12-4,-,CASSLGRLGYGYTF
TRBJ2-6,-,TRBV20-1,-,CSANNSGANVLTF
TRBJ2-7,-,TRBV29-1,TRBD1,CSLDGGQGSYEQYF
TRBJ2-2,medium-sized,TRBV5-5,TRBD2,CASSLALAGAAGELFF
TRBJ1-1,many,TRBV6-1,-,CASSERGNRAEAFF